The next 21 T cell receptor beta chains were all read from a single sample in a study of siplizumab effects on memory and regulatory T cells. Generated by immunoSEQ multiplex PCR, the TCRdb table keeps only in-frame clones and is missing some. This table holds about 100,000 clones, 90% to 95% found once. Source material: Tregs sorted from blood. Every receptor here comes from a human donor in good health.

The rearrangement links TRBV9 to TRBJ2-7; possibly TRBD1 or TRBD2 for D (7 bases each). V lost 4 bases to trimming and J lost 8 bases, with 22 bases between them. Germline V gene lookup returns CDR1 SGDLS and CDR2 YYNGEE. The length of the CDR3 is 15 residues. The CDR3 nucleotides read TGTGCCAGCAGCCCGAGCGGGACAGACCCTTACAAGCAGTACTTC. Protein: CASSPSGTDPYKQYF. Full variable domain (rest looked up from reference TRBV9 and TRBJ2-7): DSGVTQTPKHLITATGQRVTLRCSPRSGDLSVYWYQQSLDQGLQFLIQYYNGEERAKGNILERFSAQQFPDLHSELNLSSLELGDSALYFCASSPSGTDPYKQYFGPGTRLTVT.

The sample holds a few counts of this clone. This rearrangement joins TRBV28 to TRBJ2-2; possible D gene TRBD2, 6 bases. This CDR3 is built from 13 residues. Trimming left V 6 bases short and J 6 bases short, with 11 bases between. Germline lookup yields CDR1 MDHEN and CDR2 SYDVKM. The CDR3 DNA reads as TGTGCCAGCAGAGGCGGGGTGGCCGGGGAGCTGTTTTTT. This codes for CASRGGVAGELFF.

The chain has TRBV18 and TRBJ2-7, with TRBD1 matching 7 bases. CDR1 KGHSH and CDR2 LQKENI come from the germline V gene. The CDR3 sequence is 12 residues long. J was trimmed by 6 bases and V by 5 bases; bases with no gene match: 4. The CDR3 region is CASSSDRVEQYF. The CDR3 bases are TGTGCCAGCTCATCCGACAGGGTCGAGCAGTACTTC.

This chain joins TRBV7-9 and TRBJ2-7, with D perhaps TRBD1 or TRBD2 (6 bases each). This CDR3 is built from 15 residues. Trimming shortened V by 1 base and J by 6 bases, and 16 bases separated the two germline ends. Germline lookup yields CDR1 SEHNR and CDR2 FQNEAQ (reference sequence). The CDR3 spells CASSLGGGTSGEQYF. CDR3 coding DNA: TGTGCCAGCAGCTTAGGAGGGGGGACCTCCGGCGAGCAGTACTTC.

V and J are TRBV11-1 and TRBJ2-5, with D hard to call. With 4 bases removed from V and 7 bases from J, the gap between germline ends came to 16 bases. Germline lookup yields CDR1 SGHAT and CDR2 FQDESV (reference sequence). This CDR3 region has 14 residues. The chain's CDR3 is CASSYVRDRGTQYF. CDR3 nucleotides: TGTGCCAGCAGCTACGTAAGGGATCGAGGGACCCAGTACTTC.

The chain links TRBV21-1 to TRBJ2-5; TRBD2 reflects the table's D call only, with no check against the DNA. TRBV21-1 is tagged as a pseudogene. There are 18 residues in the CDR3. Here the CDR3 DNA reads TGTGCCAGCAGCAAAACTCGAGTCCGGAGGTACGGCGGGGAGACCCAGTACTTC. Its protein product is CASSKTRVRRYGGETQYF.

V gene TRBV19 combines with J gene TRBJ1-4; D ambiguous. Trimming took 4 bases from V and 6 from J, leaving 15 bases between them. Germline V CDR1 and CDR2: LNHDA, SQIVND (reference sequence). This CDR3 contains 15 residues. The CDR3 DNA is TGTGCCAGTAGTAATATCGGGGAACCCTATGAAAAACTGTTTTTT. Translating gives CASSNIGEPYEKLFF.

V and J are TRBV10-1 and TRBJ2-3, with a possible D match to TRBD2 (5 bases). The CDR3 runs to 13 residues. Germline V gene sequence: CDR1 WNHNN, CDR2 SYGVQD (reference sequence). Deletions cut 7 bases from V and 2 bases from J, with 10 bases between. In DNA form, the CDR3 reads TGCGCCAGCAAGCGGAGTGACACAGATACGCAGTATTTT. Its protein is CASKRSDTDTQYF.

As concerns this clone: The same CDR3 arises from other DNA sequences in this sample as well. The V call is TRBV9, the J call TRBJ2-7; TRBD1 matches 9 bases. Germline trimming cut 2 bases from V and 9 bases from J; bases unmatched to any gene: 12. The CDR3 consists of 15 residues. Per the germline V gene, CDR1 is SGDLS and CDR2 is YYNGEE. For the CDR3, the DNA is TGTGCCAGCAGCGTGAGACCGGGACAGGGAGGGGTGCAGTACTTC. Translating it yields CASSVRPGQGGVQYF.

This chain connects TRBV6-1 to TRBJ2-2, with 7 nucleotides matching TRBD1. CDR1 MNHNS and CDR2 SASEGT come from the germline V gene. V dropped 4 bases and J dropped 5; count of bases not matched to a gene: 10. This CDR3 region has 16 residues. In DNA form, the CDR3 reads TGTGCCAGCAGTGTAAGACAGGGATCGAGTACCGGGGAGCTGTTTTTT. This sequence encodes CASSVRQGSSTGELFF.

The chain combines TRBV7-8 with TRBJ2-7, with D unresolved. With 3 bases removed from V and 6 bases from J, the gap between germline ends came to 15 bases. Germline V gives CDR1 SGHVS, CDR2 FQNEAQ. The CDR3 covers 14 residues. The CDR3 spells CASSFLDRQREQYF. Written as DNA, the CDR3 is TGTGCCAGCAGCTTTTTAGACCGGCAACGCGAGCAGTACTTC.

The chain couples TRBV19 to TRBJ2-1; possibly TRBD1 for D (6 bases). V was shortened by 3 bases and J by 8 bases, with 17 bases between the two germline ends. This CDR3 has 15 amino acids. Germline V lookup: CDR1 LNHDA, CDR2 SQIVND (reference sequence). In DNA form, the CDR3 reads TGTGCCAGTAGTATGGGGGCAGGGTACATCGATGAGCAGTTCTTC. Amino acid sequence: CASSMGAGYIDEQFF.

The chain is built from TRBV5-1 and TRBJ2-7, with 11 bases fitting TRBD2. Germline V gene sequence: CDR1 SGHRS, CDR2 YFSETQ. Trimming took 6 bases from V and 7 from J; bases not matched to a gene: 6. This CDR3 has 13 amino acids. CDR3 protein: CASKLAGEAEQYF. The CDR3 nucleotides are TGCGCCAGCAAACTAGCGGGAGAGGCTGAGCAGTACTTC. Drawing the rest from reference TRBV5-1 and TRBJ2-7, the complete variable domain is KAGVTQTPRYLIKTRGQQVTLSCSPISGHRSVSWYQQTPGQGLQFLFEYFSETQRNKGNFPGRFSGRQFSNSRSEMNVSTLELGDSALYLCASKLAGEAEQYFGPGTRLTVT.

The CDR3: CARSSATVTYEQYF. The CDR3 DNA reads TGTGCCCGTTCGTCCGCGACAGTGACCTACGAGCAGTACTTC. The chain employs TRBV2 and TRBJ2-7; D possibly corresponds to TRBD1 (5 bases). This CDR3 has 14 residues. Germline V lookup: CDR1 SNHLY, CDR2 FYNNEI. Trimming removed 11 bases from V and 2 bases from J, with 19 bases in between.

The V and J genes are TRBV19 and TRBJ2-2; D not certain. The CDR3 runs to 14 residues. Germline loops: CDR1 LNHDA, CDR2 SQIVND (reference sequence). V lost 4 bases to trimming and J lost 2 bases, with 8 bases between them. This chain's CDR3 is CASSTYLNTGELFF. CDR3 bases: TGTGCCAGTAGTACATACTTAAACACCGGGGAGCTGTTTTTT.

This rearrangement joins TRBV6-1 to TRBJ2-1, with 13 nucleotides matching TRBD2. J lost 12 bases, V lost 6 bases, and 8 bases had no gene match. Germline assignment: CDR1 MNHNS and CDR2 SASEGT. This CDR3 comprises 14 residues. CDR3 loop: CASRGTSGNRAQFF. The CDR3 DNA is TGTGCCAGCAGGGGGACTAGCGGGAATAGGGCGCAGTTCTTC.

The chain has TRBV30 and TRBJ2-7, with 7 positions matching TRBD2. This CDR3 comprises 13 residues. The ends lost 3 bases at V and 3 bases at J; junction bases unmatched: 5. Germline-derived CDR1 and CDR2 are GTSNPN and SVGIG (reference sequence). The CDR3 nucleotides are TGTGCCTGGAGAGCTAGCGGTTACTACGAGCAGTACTTC. Amino acids: CAWRASGYYEQYF.

The J gene is TRBJ1-3, the V gene TRBV15, with D possibly matching TRBD1 (5 bases). This CDR3 region has 16 residues. CDR1 is LNHNV and CDR2 is YYDKDF in the germline V gene (reference sequence). V was pared by 0 bases and J by 1 base, with 10 bases between. CDR3 amino acids: CATSREPRGSGNTIYF. CDR3 nucleotides: TGTGCCACCAGCAGAGAACCACGGGGGTCTGGAAACACCATATATTTT.

The V and J genes are TRBV5-4 and TRBJ2-3; D remains unclear. The CDR3 covers 13 residues. Germline values: CDR1 SGHNT, CDR2 YYREEE (reference sequence). With 1 base removed from V and 0 bases from J, the gap between germline ends came to 3 bases. CDR3 bases: TGTGCCAGCAGCTTGTTGAGCACAGATACGCAGTATTTT. It specifies CASSLLSTDTQYF.

The V and J genes are TRBV5-8 and TRBJ1-2; 9 bases match TRBD1. This CDR3 is 16 amino acids long. CDR1 is SGHTS, CDR2 YDEGEE, per germline. With 0 bases clipped from V and 7 bases from J, the junction kept 10 bases outside the gene matches. CDR3 residues: CASSLAAGTGPIGYTF. CDR3 nucleotide sequence: TGTGCCAGCAGCTTGGCAGCCGGGACAGGGCCTATTGGCTACACCTTC. The full variable domain, rest sourced from reference TRBV5-8 and TRBJ1-2, is EAGVTQSPTHLIKTRGQQATLRCSPISGHTSVYWYQQALGLGLQFLLWYDEGEERNRGNFPPRFSGRQFPNYSSELNVNALELEDSALYLCASSLAAGTGPIGYTFGSGTRLTVV.

A single count supports this clone. J is TRBJ1-2 and V is TRBV6-1; D unresolved. Per germline, CDR1 MNHNS and CDR2 SASEGT. This CDR3 is 13 amino acids long. V lost 4 bases, J lost 4 bases, and 10 bases lay in between. Written as DNA, the CDR3 is TGTGCCAGCAGTGTGAGGGAAGGCTATGGCTACACCTTC. Protein product: CASSVREGYGYTF.